A selection of T cell receptor beta chains follows, all from one sample in a study of PD-1 blockade in classical Hodgkin lymphoma. Assay: immunoSEQ multiplex PCR; the TCRdb copy retains only in-frame clones and omits some. This sample has 10,000 to 15,000 clones, with about four fifths found just once. The sample was peripheral blood mononuclear cells (PBMCs), taken at baseline. These receptors were obtained from a human donor with classical Hodgkin lymphoma. Both conserved end residues are trimmed from each CDR3. Each record gives: J gene, clone size, V gene, CDR3 protein. The size entry is marked missing in some rows and otherwise reads once, few, many or a size class.

j_gene: TRBJ1-1
abundance: -
v_gene: TRBV5-1
CDR3aa: ASSLNPPQNTEAF

j_gene: TRBJ1-1
abundance: -
v_gene: TRBV7-9
CDR3aa: ASSPRTGLRGTEAF

j_gene: TRBJ2-1
abundance: -
v_gene: TRBV5-4
CDR3aa: ASSPGTYYNEQF

j_gene: TRBJ2-3
abundance: -
v_gene: TRBV4-1
CDR3aa: ASSQVPRTDTQY

j_gene: TRBJ2-1
abundance: once
v_gene: TRBV30
CDR3aa: AWSVRGYEQF

j_gene: TRBJ2-3
abundance: once
v_gene: TRBV5-4
CDR3aa: ASSRRDSIDTQY

j_gene: TRBJ1-5
abundance: -
v_gene: TRBV13
CDR3aa: ASSLGRGANQPQH

j_gene: TRBJ2-5
abundance: once
v_gene: TRBV11-2
CDR3aa: ASSLDLTGVQETQY

j_gene: TRBJ1-1
abundance: -
v_gene: TRBV5-4
CDR3aa: ASSLVAGDAF

j_gene: TRBJ1-1
abundance: -
v_gene: TRBV6-1
CDR3aa: ASSRPNTEAF

j_gene: TRBJ1-2
abundance: -
v_gene: TRBV25-1
CDR3aa: ASSVTGYGYT

j_gene: TRBJ2-5
abundance: -
v_gene: TRBV11-2
CDR3aa: ASSLRLAGGKETQY

j_gene: TRBJ2-3
abundance: -
v_gene: TRBV20-1
CDR3aa: SARLAGFEY

j_gene: TRBJ1-2
abundance: -
v_gene: TRBV7-2
CDR3aa: ASSLAAGLGGYT

j_gene: TRBJ1-4
abundance: -
v_gene: TRBV27
CDR3aa: ASSLYTGVGEKLF

j_gene: TRBJ2-7
abundance: -
v_gene: TRBV28
CDR3aa: ASSPPLAGVPYEQY

j_gene: TRBJ2-1
abundance: -
v_gene: TRBV29-1
CDR3aa: SVERSYNEQF

j_gene: TRBJ2-7
abundance: -
v_gene: TRBV10-3
CDR3aa: AISVSGQVTYEQY

j_gene: TRBJ2-7
abundance: -
v_gene: TRBV6-1
CDR3aa: ASSKQVLEQY

j_gene: TRBJ2-5
abundance: -
v_gene: TRBV6-1
CDR3aa: ASSRQGVNQETQY

j_gene: TRBJ2-1
abundance: -
v_gene: TRBV7-2
CDR3aa: ASSLGRGPYNEQF

j_gene: TRBJ2-2
abundance: -
v_gene: TRBV28
CDR3aa: ASSQTRGHIANTGELF

j_gene: TRBJ2-3
abundance: -
v_gene: TRBV6-4
CDR3aa: ASSEAGGTDTQY